These 13 T cell receptor beta chains were all obtained from the same sample, sequenced in a study of shared clonotypes between healthy human individuals. Libraries were prepared by immunoSEQ multiplex PCR; TCRdb keeps only in-frame clonotypes and omits some of them. The sample holds around 500,000 clones, 70% to 85% seen once. The material sequenced was PBMCs. All receptors derive from a woman aged 40 to 55 in good health. Some clones in this sample may be carry-over from other donors' samples.

V gene TRBV5-4 combines with J gene TRBJ2-1; TRBD2 agrees at 7 bases. After removal of 4 bases from V and 9 bases from J, the junction contained 7 bases not matched to a gene. CDR3 size: 13 residues. Per the germline V gene, CDR1 is SGHNT and CDR2 is YYREEE (reference sequence). Here the CDR3 DNA reads TGTGCCAGCAGCAACGGGGGGTTGGGTGAGCAGTTCTTC. Protein product: CASSNGGLGEQFF. The full variable domain, completed using reference TRBV5-4 and TRBJ2-1, is ETGVTQSPTHLIKTRGQQVTLRCSSQSGHNTVSWYQQALGQGPQFIFQYYREEENGRGNFPPRFSGLQFPNYSSELNVNALELDDSALYLCASSNGGLGEQFFGPGTRLTVL.

This chain links TRBV28 with TRBJ2-1; D is unresolved. Germline CDR1 and CDR2: MDHEN and SYDVKM. This CDR3 contains 13 residues. V lost 2 bases to trimming and J lost 7 bases, with 9 bases between them. The CDR3 DNA follows: TGTGCCAGCAGTTTAGTCCACCAAAATGAGCAGTTCTTC. Protein: CASSLVHQNEQFF.

The chain recombines TRBV9 with TRBJ1-3; D may be TRBD1 (5 bases). V lost 4 bases and J lost 4, with 12 bases in between. This CDR3 is built from 14 residues. Per the germline V gene, CDR1 is SGDLS and CDR2 is YYNGEE. The CDR3 loop is CASSSRTSGNTIYF. DNA for the CDR3: TGTGCCAGCAGCTCTCGGACAAGCGGAAACACCATATATTTT.

The rearrangement links TRBV10-3 to TRBJ2-7; 12 bases agree with TRBD2. The CDR3 sequence is 18 residues long. V lost 4 bases to trimming and J lost 6 bases; unmatched junction nucleotides: 16. Germline V lookup: CDR1 ENHRY, CDR2 SYGVKD. In DNA form, the CDR3 reads TGTGCCATCAGTGGGGTACTAGCGGGAGGTTCTGGTCGTCCCGAGCAGTACTTC. Its protein is CAISGVLAGGSGRPEQYF.

The chain is built from TRBV14 and TRBJ1-3, with 7 bases lining up with TRBD1. From germline, CDR1 is SGHDN and CDR2 FVKESK. J gave up 0 bases and V 4 bases, and 6 bases lay outside the gene matches. CDR3 length: 16 amino acids. CDR3 bases: TGTGCCAGCAGCCCTCCGGGACAGTTCTCTGGAAACACCATATATTTT. It specifies CASSPPGQFSGNTIYF.

J is TRBJ2-1 and V is TRBV29-1; 12 bases are a match to TRBD1. V gave up 3 bases and J gave up 9 bases; unmatched junction bases: 3. The germline V gene encodes CDR1 SQVTM and CDR2 ANQGSEA. The CDR3 has 13 residues. CDR3 amino acids: CSVDGTGGVEQFF. Written as DNA, the CDR3 is TGCAGCGTTGACGGGACAGGGGGCGTTGAGCAGTTCTTC.

This sequence joins TRBV7-2 and TRBJ2-3, with a tentative D call TRBD2 (6 bases). Germline V gives CDR1 SGHTA, CDR2 FQGNSA. This CDR3 is built from 18 residues. The V end lost 5 bases, the J end lost 2 bases, and 23 bases lay between the germline ends. For the CDR3, the DNA is TGTGCCAGCAGCACGCTCAGACAGCCCGGGAGCACCACAGATACGCAGTATTTT. This sequence encodes CASSTLRQPGSTTDTQYF.

This clone was seen a single time. The V gene is TRBV5-1, the J gene TRBJ2-1; 8 positions agree with TRBD1. The CDR3 extends over 15 amino acids. With V trimmed by 3 bases and J by 2 bases, 4 bases remained unmatched. From germline, CDR1 is SGHRS and CDR2 YFSETQ. The CDR3, as DNA: TGCGCCAGCAGCTCGACAGGGGCGACCTACAATGAGCAGTTCTTC. Translating it yields CASSSTGATYNEQFF.

This clone was seen only a few times. The chain employs TRBV10-1 and TRBJ2-1; 11 bases map to TRBD2. Germline V gives CDR1 WNHNN, CDR2 SYGVQD (reference sequence). V lost 6 bases to trimming and J lost 5 bases; unmatched junction nucleotides: 6. CDR3 size: 15 residues. The CDR3 DNA is TGCGCCAGCAGAATAGCGGGAGGGCCGGACAATGAGCAGTTCTTC. Amino acid sequence: CASRIAGGPDNEQFF.

The rearrangement joins TRBV4-1 to TRBJ2-4, with D perhaps being TRBD1 or TRBD2 (5 bases each). CDR1 and CDR2 (germline): MGHRA, YSYEKL. The CDR3 sequence is 18 residues long. Trimming took off 1 base at V and 6 bases at J, with 22 bases between the two ends. Written as DNA, the CDR3 is TGCGCCAGCAGCCAAGGGGGCGGGTCCTCGTTGCCTTCAAACATTCAGTACTTC. This encodes CASSQGGGSSLPSNIQYF.

The chain couples TRBV7-6 to TRBJ2-7, with D perhaps TRBD2 (6 bases). V gave up 3 bases and J gave up 4 bases, with 13 bases separating them. The germline V gene encodes CDR1 SGHVS and CDR2 FNYEAQ. The CDR3 is made up of 14 amino acids. The CDR3 region is CASSFGTRGYEQYF. The CDR3 DNA reads TGTGCCAGCAGCTTTGGTACACGGGGGTACGAGCAGTACTTC.

The V gene is TRBV25-1, the J gene TRBJ2-7; the match to TRBD1 covers 7 bases. Germline assignment: CDR1 MGHDK and CDR2 SYGVNS. The V and J ends lost 1 base and 2 bases, in that order; junction bases with no gene match: 5. The CDR3 loop spans 15 amino acids. DNA for the CDR3: TGTGCCAGCAGTGAATTAGGGACAGAGACCTACGAGCAGTACTTC. Translating gives CASSELGTETYEQYF.

As regards this clone: Sequence at one end of the junction differs from germline and may be a read error. The gene calls are TRBV7-7 and TRBJ2-1; D is perhaps TRBD1 (6 bases). Per germline, CDR1 SSHAT and CDR2 FNYEAQ (reference sequence). The CDR3 sequence is 14 residues long. The CDR3 loop reads CASSLDQGSDEQFF. CDR3 DNA sequence: TGTGCTAGCAGCTTAGATCAGGGGAGCGATGAGCAGTTCTTC.